This T cell receptor (beta chain) was identified in a study of blood T cells in healthy people across ages (dated by TCRdb to between 2014 and 2017). Regarding the study in general: In model experiments, template switching captured roughly one uniquely barcoded TCR beta cDNA molecule for every two T cells. Age-related changes in TCR beta repertoire diversity were measured in the study by deep sequencing normalized with unique cDNA molecular identifiers. Four age groups were formed from the donors: young (average 16 years), middle-aged (approximately 40), aged (62) and long-lived (approximately 78). To avoid experimental bias, donors of different ages were distributed randomly across sequencing lanes. The study analyzed two additional independent replicas of 1 million unique cDNA reads from the same blood draw for two donors, one aged 18 to 30 and one aged 80 or older.

This clonotype came up many times. Its recognized antigen is unknown. No much larger clonotype is one base removed from it; base qualities were not supplied. The study at large found these results: Total diversity estimates from one million sequenced T cells were considered lower bounds and underestimates. Because donor CMV infection status was unknown, age-related changes in expanded clonotypes were potentially confounded. The percentage of naive T cells measured by flow cytometry correlated strongly with observed TCR beta diversity. Compared with the aged group, the long-lived group had more naive CD4+ T cells, fewer expanded clones and increased TCR diversity, suggesting age selection. Observed TCR beta diversity per million T cells fell roughly linearly with age, and a significant reduction was already apparent by age around 40. Bulk unsorted PBMC profiling prevented conclusive comparison of naive and antigen-experienced compartments.

The CDR3 contains 11 residues, cysteine and phenylalanine counted. Just CDR3 DNA is preserved here, 33 bases in frame from base 1. The V end loses 8 bases and the J end loses 2 bases, and a stretch of 4 bases separates them. The germline V gene (reference sequence) sets CDR1 to SEHNR and CDR2 to FQNEAQ. Systemically healthy Caucasian individuals from Russia, 39 in total and aged 6 to 90 years, were included as donors. Each donor gave ten milliliters of peripheral blood, drawn into EDTA-treated Vacutainer tubes. Ficoll-Paque density-gradient centrifugation was used to isolate PBMCs, with at least 6 million obtained per sample. Total RNA was extracted from PBMCs with Trizol reagent, with at least 6 micrograms obtained per sample. Naive CD45RAhigh/CD27high T cell percentages were measured by flow cytometry on a PBMC aliquot from every donor. Libraries were constructed by 5' RACE. The sequencer was an Illumina HiSeq 2500. The second PCR ran for about 6 to 11 cycles and used a J-beta primer mix along with a sample-barcoded 5' primer. A template-switch 5' adaptor carrying 12 random nucleotides introduced a unique molecular identifier onto each TCR beta cDNA molecule. Each sample yielded at least 2.5 million CDR3-containing paired-end reads. First-strand cDNA was synthesized from all RNA with the Mint cDNA synthesis kit, primed by a TRBC-specific oligonucleotide. Following uracil-DNA glycosylase treatment, all cDNA underwent a first 18-cycle PCR with the universal primers M1SS and BC2_uni_R. Processing in the source paper ran as follows. Normalization of each sample was performed by random selection of 1 million high-quality reads, each carrying a distinct molecular identifier. Reads sharing molecular identifiers were discarded rather than binned into consensus sequences. CDR3 identification, clonotype clustering and error correction used MiTCR with a Q25 quality threshold and the strictest error-elimination algorithm. A nonparametric unseen species model using Euler transformation provided a lower-bound estimate of total TCR beta diversity. TCRdb reprocessed the public reads (quality trimming at Q25 with fastp, clone calling with MiXCR) and kept in-frame beta chains. Rows are unified per CDR3 protein, each entry keeping the most common DNA and genes. TCRdb's processing, not the authors', yielded these V and J calls. The sample records around 580,000 distinct CDR3 sequences, around 48% of which are singletons. Roughly 25% of the sample comes from the top ten.

Sequencing was carried out using blood. The sequence came from a man at least 80 years old in good health. This chain is built from TRBV7-9 and TRBJ2-1, with the D gene call left open. The CDR3 protein: CASGTYNEQFF. The DNA sequence is as follows: TGTGCCAGCGGGACCTACAATGAGCAGTTCTTC.